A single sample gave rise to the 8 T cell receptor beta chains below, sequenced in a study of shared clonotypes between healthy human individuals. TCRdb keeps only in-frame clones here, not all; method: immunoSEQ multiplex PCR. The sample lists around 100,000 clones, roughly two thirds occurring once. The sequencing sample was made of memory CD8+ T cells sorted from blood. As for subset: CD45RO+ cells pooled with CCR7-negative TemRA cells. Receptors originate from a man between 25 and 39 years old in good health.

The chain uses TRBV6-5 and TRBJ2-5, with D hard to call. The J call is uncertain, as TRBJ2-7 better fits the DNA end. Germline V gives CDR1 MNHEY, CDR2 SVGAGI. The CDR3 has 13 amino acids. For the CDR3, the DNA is TGTGCCAGCAGTTACTCGAGTTCCTACGAGCAGTACTTC. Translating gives CASSYSSSYEQYF.

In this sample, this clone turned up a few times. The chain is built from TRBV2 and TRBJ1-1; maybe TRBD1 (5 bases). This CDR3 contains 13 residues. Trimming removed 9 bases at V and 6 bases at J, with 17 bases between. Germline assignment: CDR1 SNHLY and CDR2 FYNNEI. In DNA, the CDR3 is TGTGCCAGAAGAGAGGGTATGGGACCTGAAGCTTTCTTT. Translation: CARREGMGPEAFF.

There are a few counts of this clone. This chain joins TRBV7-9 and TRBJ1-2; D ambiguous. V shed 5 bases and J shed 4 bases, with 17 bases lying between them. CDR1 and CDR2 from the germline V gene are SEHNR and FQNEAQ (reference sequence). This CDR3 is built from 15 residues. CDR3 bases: TGTGCCAGCAGCCCAGAGGAAAAGCGCCGCTATGGCTACACCTTC. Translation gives CASSPEEKRRYGYTF.

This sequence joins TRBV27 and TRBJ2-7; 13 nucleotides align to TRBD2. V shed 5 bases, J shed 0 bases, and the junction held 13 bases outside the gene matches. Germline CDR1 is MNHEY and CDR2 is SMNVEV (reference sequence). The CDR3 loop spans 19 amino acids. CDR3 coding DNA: TGTGCCAGCAGTCCCCTCGGACTAGCGGGAGCACCGAGCTCCTACGAGCAGTACTTC. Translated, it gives CASSPLGLAGAPSSYEQYF.

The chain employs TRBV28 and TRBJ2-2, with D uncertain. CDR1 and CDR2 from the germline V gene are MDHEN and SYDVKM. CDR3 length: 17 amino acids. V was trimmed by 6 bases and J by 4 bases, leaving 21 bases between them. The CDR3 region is CASSENYGGGSTGELFF. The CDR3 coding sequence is TGTGCCAGCAGCGAAAACTACGGCGGCGGTTCCACCGGGGAGCTGTTTTTT.

Here the CDR3 DNA reads TGTGCCAGCAGCTACCAGGGACTAGCGGGAGGAGGGGGGAGTGGCACAGATACGCAGTATTTT. Protein sequence: CASSYQGLAGGGGSGTDTQYF. The chain carries TRBV7-8 and TRBJ2-3; 15 bases fit TRBD2. Germline V CDR1 and CDR2: SGHVS, FQNEAQ. Trimming at V came to 4 bases and at J to 1 base, leaving 15 bases not matched to a gene. This CDR3 has 21 residues.

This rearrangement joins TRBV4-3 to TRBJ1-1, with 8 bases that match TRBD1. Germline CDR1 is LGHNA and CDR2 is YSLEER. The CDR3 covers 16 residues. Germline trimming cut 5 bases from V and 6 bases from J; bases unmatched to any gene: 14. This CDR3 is CASSLVGQGLLAEAFF. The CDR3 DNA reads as TGCGCCAGCAGCTTGGTAGGACAGGGTCTTCTGGCTGAAGCTTTCTTT.

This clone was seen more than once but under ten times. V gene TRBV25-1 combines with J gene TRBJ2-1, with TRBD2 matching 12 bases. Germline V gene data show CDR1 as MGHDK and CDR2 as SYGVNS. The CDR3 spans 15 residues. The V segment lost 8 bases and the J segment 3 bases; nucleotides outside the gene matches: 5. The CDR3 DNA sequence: TGTGCCAGCGTCTGGACTAGCGGGATCTACAATGAGCAGTTCTTC. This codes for CASVWTSGIYNEQFF.